Listed below are T cell receptor beta chains from one sample, sequenced in a study of shared clonotypes between healthy human individuals. The data were produced by immunoSEQ multiplex PCR, yet TCRdb's version contains in-frame clones alone and is incomplete. The table has 550,000 to 600,000 clones, around three quarters seen once. Sequenced material: PBMCs. The origin of the receptors is a woman in her 40s in good health. Some clones in this sample may be carry-over from other donors' samples. Both conserved end residues are part of each CDR3. A D gene is named only where the DNA matches it firmly. Clone size is stated in some rows and not others, as once, few, many or a class when expanded.

CDR3 DNA: TGTGCCAGCAGCTTAGTAGCGGGCTCCTACGAGCAGTACTTC
CDR3 protein: CASSLVAGSYEQYF
clone size: -
D gene: TRBD2
V gene: TRBV7-6
J gene: TRBJ2-7

CDR3 DNA: TGTGCCAGCAGCGCGCCGGGGACTAGCGGTGAGCAGTACTTC
CDR3 protein: CASSAPGTSGEQYF
clone size: many
D gene: TRBD2
V gene: TRBV9
J gene: TRBJ2-7

CDR3 DNA: TGTGCCAGCAGCCAAGGTCGAGAAGCAGGGGGGGAGACCCAGTACTTC
CDR3 protein: CASSQGREAGGETQYF
clone size: many
D gene: -
V gene: TRBV4-2
J gene: TRBJ2-5

CDR3 DNA: TGTGCCTGGAGTGCGGGGGAAGAGACCCAGTACTTC
CDR3 protein: CAWSAGEETQYF
clone size: -
D gene: -
V gene: TRBV30
J gene: TRBJ2-5

CDR3 DNA: TGTGCCAGCAGCCAACAGGGGGCGGACACCGGGGAGCTGTTTTTT
CDR3 protein: CASSQQGADTGELFF
clone size: few
D gene: TRBD1
V gene: TRBV11-2
J gene: TRBJ2-2

CDR3 DNA: TGTGCCAGCAGCTCGAGGATGGGAGGCTACACCTTC
CDR3 protein: CASSSRMGGYTF
clone size: -
D gene: -
V gene: TRBV5-6
J gene: TRBJ1-2

CDR3 DNA: TGCAGCGTTGGACAGGGCCACGAGCAGTACTTC
CDR3 protein: CSVGQGHEQYF
clone size: -
D gene: TRBD1
V gene: TRBV29-1
J gene: TRBJ2-7

CDR3 DNA: TGTGCCACAGGAAAAGAGACCCAGTACTTC
CDR3 protein: CATGKETQYF
clone size: -
D gene: -
V gene: TRBV11-2
J gene: TRBJ2-5

CDR3 DNA: TGTGCCAGCAGTTTGAGGGGACTAGCGGATCTCTACGAGCAGTACTTC
CDR3 protein: CASSLRGLADLYEQYF
clone size: -
D gene: TRBD2
V gene: TRBV27
J gene: TRBJ2-7

CDR3 DNA: TGTGCCAGCAGCTCCCGGGGACTAGCTCCGGAGCAGGGGACCCAGTACTTC
CDR3 protein: CASSSRGLAPEQGTQYF
clone size: few
D gene: TRBD2
V gene: TRBV28
J gene: TRBJ2-5

CDR3 DNA: TGTGCCAGCAGTGAAGAGCGGGAGCTTGAGCAGTTCTTC
CDR3 protein: CASSEERELEQFF
clone size: many
D gene: TRBD2
V gene: TRBV2
J gene: TRBJ2-1

CDR3 DNA: TGTGCCAGCAGCTTAGATCGCAGAAACTATGGCTACACCTTC
CDR3 protein: CASSLDRRNYGYTF
clone size: -
D gene: -
V gene: TRBV11-1
J gene: TRBJ1-2

CDR3 DNA: TGTGCCAGCTCATTGTCGGGGACAAGCCTTTATGGCTACACCTTC
CDR3 protein: CASSLSGTSLYGYTF
clone size: -
D gene: -
V gene: TRBV28
J gene: TRBJ1-2

CDR3 DNA: TGTGCCAGCAGTCGCGGGACTAGCGGCCAAGAGACCCAGTACTTC
CDR3 protein: CASSRGTSGQETQYF
clone size: -
D gene: TRBD2
V gene: TRBV5-4
J gene: TRBJ2-5

CDR3 DNA: TGTGCCAGCAGCACGGGACCGAGACTGGATAGCAATCAGCCCCAGCATTTT
CDR3 protein: CASSTGPRLDSNQPQHF
clone size: once
D gene: -
V gene: TRBV7-2
J gene: TRBJ1-5

CDR3 DNA: TGTGCCAGCAGTTACTCATACACCGGCTACGAGCAGTACTTC
CDR3 protein: CASSYSYTGYEQYF
clone size: -
D gene: -
V gene: TRBV6-5
J gene: TRBJ2-7

CDR3 DNA: TGTGCCATCAGTGAGTCGGGACGGAGGAACACTGAAGCTTTCTTT
CDR3 protein: CAISESGRRNTEAFF
clone size: -
D gene: -
V gene: TRBV10-3
J gene: TRBJ1-1

CDR3 DNA: TGTGCCAGCAGCGTAACTAGCGGGAGTCCCCATGAGCAGTTCTTC
CDR3 protein: CASSVTSGSPHEQFF
clone size: -
D gene: TRBD2
V gene: TRBV9
J gene: TRBJ2-1